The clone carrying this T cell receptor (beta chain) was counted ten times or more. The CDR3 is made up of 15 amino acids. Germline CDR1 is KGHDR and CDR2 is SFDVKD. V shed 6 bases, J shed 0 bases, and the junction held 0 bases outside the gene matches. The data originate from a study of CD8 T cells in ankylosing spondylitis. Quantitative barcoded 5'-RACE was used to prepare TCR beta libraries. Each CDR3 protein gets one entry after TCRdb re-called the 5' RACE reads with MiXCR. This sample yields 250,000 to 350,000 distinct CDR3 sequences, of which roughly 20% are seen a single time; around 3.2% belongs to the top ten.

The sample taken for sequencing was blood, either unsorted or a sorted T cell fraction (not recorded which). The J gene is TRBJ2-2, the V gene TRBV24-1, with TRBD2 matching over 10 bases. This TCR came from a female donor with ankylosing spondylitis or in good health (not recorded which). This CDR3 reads CATSLAGANTGELFF. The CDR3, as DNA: TGTGCCACCAGTCTAGCGGGAGCGAACACCGGGGAGCTGTTTTTT.